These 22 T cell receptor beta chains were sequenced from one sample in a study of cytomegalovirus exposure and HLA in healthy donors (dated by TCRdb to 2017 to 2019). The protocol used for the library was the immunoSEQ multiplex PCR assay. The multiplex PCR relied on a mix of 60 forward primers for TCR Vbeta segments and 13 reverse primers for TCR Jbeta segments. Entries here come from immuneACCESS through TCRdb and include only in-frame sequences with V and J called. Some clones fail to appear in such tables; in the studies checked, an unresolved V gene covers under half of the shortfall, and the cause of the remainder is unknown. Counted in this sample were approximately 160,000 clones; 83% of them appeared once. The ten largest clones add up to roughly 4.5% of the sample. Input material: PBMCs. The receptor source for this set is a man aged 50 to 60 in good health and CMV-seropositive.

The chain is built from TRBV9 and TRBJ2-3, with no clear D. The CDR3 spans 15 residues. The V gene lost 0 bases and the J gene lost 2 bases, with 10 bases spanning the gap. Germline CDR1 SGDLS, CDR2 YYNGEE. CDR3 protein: CASSVVVVLTDTQYF. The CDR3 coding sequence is TGTGCCAGCAGCGTAGTGGTAGTACTCACAGATACGCAGTATTTT.

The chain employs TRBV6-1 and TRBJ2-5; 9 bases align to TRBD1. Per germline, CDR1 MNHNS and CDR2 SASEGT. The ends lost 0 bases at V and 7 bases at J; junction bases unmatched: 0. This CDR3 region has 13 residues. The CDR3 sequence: CASSEATGGTQYF. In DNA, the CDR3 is TGTGCCAGCAGTGAAGCGACAGGGGGGACCCAGTACTTC.

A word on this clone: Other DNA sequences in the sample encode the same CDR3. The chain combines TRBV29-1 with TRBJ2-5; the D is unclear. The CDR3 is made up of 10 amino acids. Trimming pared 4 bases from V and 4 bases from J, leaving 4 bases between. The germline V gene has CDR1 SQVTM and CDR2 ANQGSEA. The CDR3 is CSVGRETQYF. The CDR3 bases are TGCAGCGTTGGTAGAGAGACCCAGTACTTC.

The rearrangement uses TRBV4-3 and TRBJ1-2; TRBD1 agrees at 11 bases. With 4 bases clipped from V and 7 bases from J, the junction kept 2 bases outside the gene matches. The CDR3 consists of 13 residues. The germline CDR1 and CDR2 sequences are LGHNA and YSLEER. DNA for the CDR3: TGCGCCAGCAGCCCGGACAGGGGGCCTGGCTACACCTTC. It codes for CASSPDRGPGYTF.

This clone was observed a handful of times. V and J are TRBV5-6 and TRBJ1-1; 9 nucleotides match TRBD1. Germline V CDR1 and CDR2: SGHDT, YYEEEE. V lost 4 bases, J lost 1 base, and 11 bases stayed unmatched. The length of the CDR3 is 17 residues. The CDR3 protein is CASSLGPRGQGNTEAFF. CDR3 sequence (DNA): TGTGCCAGCAGCCTGGGACCGCGGGGACAGGGGAACACTGAAGCTTTCTTT.

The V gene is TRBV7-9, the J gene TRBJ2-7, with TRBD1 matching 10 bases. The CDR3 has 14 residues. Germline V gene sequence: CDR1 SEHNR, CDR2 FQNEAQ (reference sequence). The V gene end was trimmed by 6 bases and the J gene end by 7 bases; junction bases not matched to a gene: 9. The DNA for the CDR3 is TGTGCCAGCAGTCGGACAGGGGGATTAAGGGAGCAGTACTTC. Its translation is CASSRTGGLREQYF.

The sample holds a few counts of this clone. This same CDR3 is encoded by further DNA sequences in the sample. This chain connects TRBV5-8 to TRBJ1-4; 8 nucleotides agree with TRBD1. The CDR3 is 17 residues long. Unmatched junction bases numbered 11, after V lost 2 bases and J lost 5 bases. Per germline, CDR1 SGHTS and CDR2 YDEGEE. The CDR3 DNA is TGTGCCAGCAGCTTCCCGCTACCGGACAGGGTAAATGAAAAACTGTTTTTT. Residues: CASSFPLPDRVNEKLFF.

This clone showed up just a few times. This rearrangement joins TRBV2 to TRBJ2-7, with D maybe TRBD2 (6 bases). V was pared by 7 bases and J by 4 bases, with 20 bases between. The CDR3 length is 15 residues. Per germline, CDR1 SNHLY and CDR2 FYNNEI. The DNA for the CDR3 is TGTGCCAGCAAACATGAGGGCGGGATCTCGTACGAGCAGTACTTC. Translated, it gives CASKHEGGISYEQYF. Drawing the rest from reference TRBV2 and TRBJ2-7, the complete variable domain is EPEVTQTPSHQVTQMGQEVILRCVPISNHLYFYWYRQILGQKVEFLVSFYNNEISEKSEIFDDQFSVERPDGSNFTLKIRSTKLEDSAMYFCASKHEGGISYEQYFGPGTRLTVT.

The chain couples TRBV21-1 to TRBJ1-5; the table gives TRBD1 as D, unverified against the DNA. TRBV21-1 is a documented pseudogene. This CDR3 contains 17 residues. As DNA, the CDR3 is TGTGCCAGCAGCAAATTAACAGGGCTTAATAGCAATCAGCCCCAGCATTTT. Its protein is CASSKLTGLNSNQPQHF.

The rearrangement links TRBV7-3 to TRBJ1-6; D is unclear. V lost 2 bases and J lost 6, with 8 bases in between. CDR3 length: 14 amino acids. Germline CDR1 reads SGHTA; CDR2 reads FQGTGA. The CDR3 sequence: CASSLGGSNSPLHF. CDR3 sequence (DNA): TGTGCCAGCAGCTTAGGCGGGAGTAATTCACCCCTCCACTTT.

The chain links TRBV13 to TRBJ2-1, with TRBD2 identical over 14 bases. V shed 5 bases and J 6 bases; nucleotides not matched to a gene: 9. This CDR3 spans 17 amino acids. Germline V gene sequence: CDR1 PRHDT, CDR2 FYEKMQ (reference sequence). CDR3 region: CASSPRLAGGPSNEQFF. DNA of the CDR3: TGTGCCAGCAGCCCACGACTAGCGGGAGGGCCGAGCAATGAGCAGTTCTTC.

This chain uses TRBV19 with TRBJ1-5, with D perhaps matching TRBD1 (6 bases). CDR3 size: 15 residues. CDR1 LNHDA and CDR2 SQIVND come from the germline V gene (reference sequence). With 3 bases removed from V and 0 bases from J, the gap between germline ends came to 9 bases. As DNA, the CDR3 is TGTGCCAGTAGTATTATGGGGGCTAGCAATCAGCCCCAGCATTTT. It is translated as CASSIMGASNQPQHF.

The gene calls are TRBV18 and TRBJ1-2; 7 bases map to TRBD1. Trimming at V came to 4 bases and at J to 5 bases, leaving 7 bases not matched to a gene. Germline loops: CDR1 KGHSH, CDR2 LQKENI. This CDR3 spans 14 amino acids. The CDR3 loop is CASSQDGTAYGYTF. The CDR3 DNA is TGTGCCAGCTCACAAGACGGGACAGCATATGGCTACACCTTC.

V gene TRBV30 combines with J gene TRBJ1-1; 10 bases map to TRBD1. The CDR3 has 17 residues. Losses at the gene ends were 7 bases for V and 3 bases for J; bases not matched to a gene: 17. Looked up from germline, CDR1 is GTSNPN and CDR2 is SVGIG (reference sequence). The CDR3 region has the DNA TGTGCCTCTACTCCCTCCCCGGGACAGGGGAGTGACACTGAAGCTTTCTTT. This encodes CASTPSPGQGSDTEAFF.

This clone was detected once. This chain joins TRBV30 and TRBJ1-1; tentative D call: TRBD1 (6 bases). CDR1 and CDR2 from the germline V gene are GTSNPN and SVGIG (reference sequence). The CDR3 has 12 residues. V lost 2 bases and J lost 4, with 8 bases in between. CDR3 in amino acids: CAWSNRATEAFF. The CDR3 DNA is TGTGCCTGGAGTAACAGGGCCACTGAAGCTTTCTTT.

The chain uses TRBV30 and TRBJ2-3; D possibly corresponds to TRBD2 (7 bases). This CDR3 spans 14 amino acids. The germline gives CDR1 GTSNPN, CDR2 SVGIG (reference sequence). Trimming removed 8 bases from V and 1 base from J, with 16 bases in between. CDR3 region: CARGGGSGTDTQYF. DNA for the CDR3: TGTGCCCGTGGGGGCGGGAGTGGCACAGATACGCAGTATTTT.

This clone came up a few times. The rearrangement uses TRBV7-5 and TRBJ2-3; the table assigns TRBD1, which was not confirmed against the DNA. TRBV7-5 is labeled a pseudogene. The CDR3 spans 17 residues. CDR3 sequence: CVRSRDPTGGKTDTQYF. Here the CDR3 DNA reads TGTGTCAGAAGCCGAGACCCGACAGGGGGCAAGACAGATACGCAGTATTTT.

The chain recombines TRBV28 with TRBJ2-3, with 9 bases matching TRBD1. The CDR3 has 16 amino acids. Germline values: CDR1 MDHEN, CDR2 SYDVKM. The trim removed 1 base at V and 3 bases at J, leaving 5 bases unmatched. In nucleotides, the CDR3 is TGTGCCAGCAGTTTATTCGGGACAGGGAGTACAGATACGCAGTATTTT. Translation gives CASSLFGTGSTDTQYF.

CDR3 amino acids: CAVCGRRCETQYF. Written as DNA, the CDR3 is TGTGCCGTCTGCGGGAGGAGATGCGAGACCCAGTACTTC. The chain is built from TRBV19 and TRBJ2-5, with 8 bases matching TRBD2. The V segment lost 11 bases and the J segment 5 bases; nucleotides outside the gene matches: 10. The CDR3 is 13 amino acids. Germline CDR1 LNHDA, CDR2 SQIVND (reference sequence).

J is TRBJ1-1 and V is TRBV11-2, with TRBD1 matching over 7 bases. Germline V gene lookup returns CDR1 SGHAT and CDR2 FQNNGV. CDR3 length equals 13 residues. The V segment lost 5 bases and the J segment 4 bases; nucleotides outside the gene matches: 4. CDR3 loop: CASSPGGFTEAFF. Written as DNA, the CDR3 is TGTGCCAGCAGCCCAGGGGGATTCACTGAAGCTTTCTTT.

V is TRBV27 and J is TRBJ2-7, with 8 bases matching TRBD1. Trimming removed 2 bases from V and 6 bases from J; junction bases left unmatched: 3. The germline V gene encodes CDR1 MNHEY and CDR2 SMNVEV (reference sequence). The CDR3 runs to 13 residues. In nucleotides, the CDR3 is TGTGCCAGCAGTTTAAAGGACAGGGTCGAGCAGTACTTC. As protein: CASSLKDRVEQYF.

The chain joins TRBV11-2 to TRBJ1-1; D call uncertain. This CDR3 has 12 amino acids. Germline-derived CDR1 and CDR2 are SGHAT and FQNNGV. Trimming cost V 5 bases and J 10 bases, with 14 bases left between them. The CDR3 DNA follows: TGTGCCAGCAGCCCCGACTTGGCGGGAGCTTTCTTT. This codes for CASSPDLAGAFF.